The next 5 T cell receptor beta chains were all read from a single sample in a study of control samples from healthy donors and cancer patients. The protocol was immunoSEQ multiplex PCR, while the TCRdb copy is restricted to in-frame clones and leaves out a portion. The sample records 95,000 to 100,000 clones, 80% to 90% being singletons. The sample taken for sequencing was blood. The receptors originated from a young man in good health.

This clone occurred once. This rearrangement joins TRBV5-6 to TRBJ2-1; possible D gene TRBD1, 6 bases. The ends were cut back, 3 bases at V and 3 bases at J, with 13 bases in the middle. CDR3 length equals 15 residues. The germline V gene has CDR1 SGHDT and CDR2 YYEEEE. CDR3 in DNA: TGTGCCAGCAGCTCGCGGACAGTTTACTACAATGAGCAGTTCTTC. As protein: CASSSRTVYYNEQFF.

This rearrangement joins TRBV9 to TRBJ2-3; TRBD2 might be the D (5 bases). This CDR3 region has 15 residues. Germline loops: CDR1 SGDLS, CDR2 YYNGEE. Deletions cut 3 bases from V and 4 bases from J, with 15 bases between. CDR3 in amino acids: CASSARRWGADTQYF. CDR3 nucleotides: TGTGCCAGCAGCGCCCGGAGGTGGGGTGCAGATACGCAGTATTTT.

CDR3: CASSDSSGGAGTDTQYF. The CDR3 nucleotides are TGTGCCAGCAGTGACTCTAGCGGGGGGGCCGGCACAGATACGCAGTATTTT. This chain uses TRBV6-4 with TRBJ2-3; 11 bases match TRBD2. Germline V gene sequence: CDR1 MRHNA, CDR2 SNTAGT. V lost 0 bases to trimming and J lost 1 base; unmatched junction nucleotides: 3. The CDR3 totals 17 residues.

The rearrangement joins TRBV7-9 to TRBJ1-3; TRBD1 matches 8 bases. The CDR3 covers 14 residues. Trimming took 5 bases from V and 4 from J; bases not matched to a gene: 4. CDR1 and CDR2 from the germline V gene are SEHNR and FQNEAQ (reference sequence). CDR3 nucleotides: TGTGCCAGCAGCCCCGGGACAGGAGGAAACACCATATATTTT. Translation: CASSPGTGGNTIYF.

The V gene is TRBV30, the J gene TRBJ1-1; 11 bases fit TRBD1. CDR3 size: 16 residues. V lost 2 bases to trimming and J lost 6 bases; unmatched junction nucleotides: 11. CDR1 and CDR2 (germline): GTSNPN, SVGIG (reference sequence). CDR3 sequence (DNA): TGTGCCTGGAGTCTCCCCCGGGACAGGGGGTTTCCTGAAGCTTTCTTT. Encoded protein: CAWSLPRDRGFPEAFF.